A selection of T cell receptor beta chains follows, all from one sample in a study of blood T cell repertoires in COVID-19. TCRdb's copy holds only in-frame clones and misses some; the assay was immunoSEQ multiplex PCR. Seen here are over 85,000 clones, around 87% observed once, and the top ten hold around 7.4%. Material for sequencing was peripheral blood. The origin of the receptors is a human donor with acute or convalescent COVID-19. The donor label of this sample is uncertain. CDR3s include the opening cysteine and the closing phenylalanine or tryptophan.

TRBV28,TRBJ1-5,15,CASNDSEYSNQPQHF
TRBV4-2,TRBJ1-6,15,CASSQDSATGSPLHF
TRBV12-5,TRBJ2-3,15,CASGLRPGSTDTQYF
TRBV18,TRBJ2-7,14,CASSPFTGNDEQYF
TRBV6-4,TRBJ1-1,12,CASSDSNAEAFF
TRBV5-1,TRBJ2-7,15,CASSLGATGNYEQYF
TRBV30,TRBJ2-5,11,CAWSVLETQYF
TRBV6-5,TRBJ2-3,15,CASSYSNKYTDTQYF
TRBV11-2,TRBJ1-1,13,CASRRQGVFEAFF
TRBV3-1/TRBV3-2,TRBJ2-3,15,CASSPSWSGGGTQYF
TRBV10-3,TRBJ2-1,15,CAISESSRDRDEQFF
TRBV10-3,TRBJ1-6,15,CAISEKGQGATPLHF
TRBV9,TRBJ2-5,17,CASSVAGGVRGQETQYF
TRBV19,TRBJ2-7,15,CASSIVSGATYEQYF
TRBV28,TRBJ1-5,15,CASISNRGLNQPQHF
TRBV5-1,TRBJ1-4,16,CASSRTGIQTNEKLFF
TRBV24-1,TRBJ2-7,15,CATSDPGQGNYEQYF
TRBV27,TRBJ1-4,15,CASSWTGGANEKLFF
TRBV7-6,TRBJ2-3,17,CASSLGPAGFATDTQYF
TRBV10-2,TRBJ1-1,15,CASSTGGGMNTEAFF
TRBV5-1,TRBJ1-1,14,CASSWGQGNTEAFF
TRBV5-1,TRBJ2-7,13,CASSLEGVYEQYF
TRBV7-2,TRBJ1-5,16,CASSLGGGGHNQPQHF
TRBV11-2,TRBJ1-1,14,CASSSGQGTTEAFF
TRBV15,TRBJ2-3,15,CAASEGSGGTDTQYF
TRBV6-5,TRBJ2-5,12,CASQEWVETQYF
TRBV7-2,TRBJ2-4,14,CASRTGGPKNIQYF
TRBV24-1,TRBJ2-7,13,CAPPGRGPYEQYF
TRBV27,TRBJ2-3,13,CASSPNQGGGQYF
TRBV24-1,TRBJ2-2,17,CATSDSYRIANTGELFF
TRBV28,TRBJ2-1,15,CASNRGTSGYNEQFF
TRBV7-2,TRBJ2-7,15,CASSRNRDRTTEQYF
TRBV7-6,TRBJ1-5,17,CASSLEGQGVTNQPQHF
TRBV27,TRBJ2-1,15,CASSAIAGVYNEQFF
TRBV7-6,TRBJ2-2,14,CASSQTGDPGELFF
TRBV10-3,TRBJ1-6,14,CATRARTADSPLHF
TRBV19,TRBJ1-1,12,CATGQGDTEAFF
TRBV5-1,TRBJ1-5,14,CASSSGEGNQPQHF
TRBV29-1,TRBJ1-4,15,CSAGGGQGTGEKLFF
TRBV7-2,TRBJ2-7,13,CASSLALLAGPSF
TRBV18,TRBJ2-7,18,CASSPLVVQGGAWSEQYF
TRBV2,TRBJ2-1,15,CASRRLAGGRNEQFF
TRBV25-1,TRBJ2-7,13,CASRRTPSYEQYF
TRBV28,TRBJ2-7,13,CASSSGLSWEQYF
TRBV30,TRBJ1-1,15,CAWTLDPSMNTEAFF
TRBV6-2/TRBV6-3,TRBJ2-5,16,CASSYGWVSGRGTQYF
TRBV30,TRBJ1-6,15,CAWSQGSSYNSPLHF
TRBV7-2,TRBJ1-2,14,CASSLGGPDYGYTF
TRBV2,TRBJ1-2,13,CASTVGQIYGYTF
TRBV6-5,TRBJ2-7,14,CASSYRQGVDEQYF
TRBV3-1/TRBV3-2,TRBJ1-1,15,CASSRQGVVNTEAFF
TRBV6-5,TRBJ1-2,13,CASINPTRHGYTF